The 15 T cell receptor beta chains listed next were all sequenced from one sample in a study of T cells after yellow fever vaccination. From the 5' RACE reads, TCRdb called clonotypes with MiXCR, one entry per CDR3 protein. The data contain 500,000 to 650,000 distinct CDR3 sequences, 17% of them singletons. This sample comprised PBMCs, obtained less than 6 days after the first yellow fever vaccination. The receptor source for this set is a man between 18 and 35 years old who received the YFV17D yellow fever vaccine.

The chain has TRBV20-1 and TRBJ1-2; D unresolved. Germline V gene lookup returns CDR1 DFQATT and CDR2 SNEGSKA (reference sequence). Trimming took 8 bases from V and 4 from J, leaving 23 bases between them. The CDR3 is made up of 15 amino acids. The chain's CDR3 is CSSRSPGFWSYGYTF. CDR3 DNA sequence: TGCAGTTCCAGATCTCCCGGATTCTGGTCCTATGGCTACACCTTC.

The gene calls are TRBV5-1 and TRBJ1-1; D not certain. Germline CDR1 is SGHRS and CDR2 is YFSETQ. V gave up 3 bases and J gave up 5 bases, with 11 bases separating them. This CDR3 has 13 residues. As DNA, the CDR3 is TGCGCCAGCAGCTATGGACCGGGGACTGAAGCTTTCTTT. Translated: CASSYGPGTEAFF.

V is TRBV5-1 and J is TRBJ1-4; D gene ambiguous. The CDR3 runs to 14 residues. Deletions cut 5 bases from V and 7 bases from J, with 15 bases between. Per germline, CDR1 SGHRS and CDR2 YFSETQ. The CDR3 DNA reads as TGCGCCAGCAGTAGGACGGCGGGAAGTGAAAAACTGTTTTTT. It is translated as CASSRTAGSEKLFF.

The chain recombines TRBV30 with TRBJ2-7; D gene uncertain. This CDR3 is built from 12 residues. In germline, CDR1 is GTSNPN, CDR2 SVGIG (reference sequence). V was pared by 1 base and J by 6 bases, with 10 bases between. The CDR3 spells CAWSGGWSEQYF. The DNA of the CDR3 is TGTGCCTGGAGTGGCGGTTGGAGCGAGCAGTACTTC.

This clonotype was detected many times. The chain employs TRBV3-1 and TRBJ2-2; D uncertain. This CDR3 spans 13 amino acids. Germline lookup yields CDR1 LGHDT and CDR2 YNNKEL (reference sequence). V was pared by 2 bases and J by 4 bases, with 5 bases between. CDR3 sequence (DNA): TGTGCCAGCAGCCAATCGGTCACCGGGGAGCTGTTTTTT. Encoded protein: CASSQSVTGELFF.

The sample holds a few counts of this clonotype. This rearrangement joins TRBV19 to TRBJ1-2; D possibly corresponds to TRBD1 (5 bases). The CDR3 has 12 residues. The V gene lost 10 bases and the J gene lost 5 bases, with 14 bases spanning the gap. Germline CDR1 LNHDA, CDR2 SQIVND (reference sequence). As DNA, the CDR3 is TGTGCCACCGGAATGGGACCTTATGGCTACACCTTC. Translation gives CATGMGPYGYTF.

The V gene is TRBV20-1, the J gene TRBJ1-2, with D unresolved. Germline CDR1 is DFQATT and CDR2 is SNEGSKA (reference sequence). The CDR3 sequence is 11 residues long. The V gene lost 7 bases and the J gene lost 3 bases, with 9 bases spanning the gap. CDR3 region: CSGALDYGYTF. In DNA, the CDR3 is TGCAGTGGGGCCCTTGACTATGGCTACACCTTC.

This clonotype turned up a few times. The rearrangement uses TRBV7-2 and TRBJ1-4, with D hard to call. V lost 1 base and J lost 4, with 10 bases in between. CDR1 is SGHTA, CDR2 FQGNSA, per germline. CDR3 length equals 15 residues. DNA of the CDR3: TGTGCCAGCAGCTTAGTTGTCGGGCTTAATGAAAAACTGTTTTTT. This sequence encodes CASSLVVGLNEKLFF. Filled out from reference TRBV7-2 and TRBJ1-4, the complete variable domain reads GAGVSQSPSNKVTEKGKDVELRCDPISGHTALYWYRQSLGQGLEFLIYFQGNSAPDKSGLPSDRFSAERTGGSVSTLTIQRTQQEDSAVYLCASSLVVGLNEKLFFGSGTQLSVL.

This clonotype has only a few counts. The rearrangement joins TRBV6-5 to TRBJ1-1; D not resolved. V was cut by 0 bases and J by 0 bases, with 8 bases left in between. This CDR3 is built from 15 residues. The germline CDR1 and CDR2 sequences are MNHEY and SVGAGI. The CDR3: CASSYSTEMNTEAFF. CDR3 DNA: TGTGCCAGCAGTTACTCAACGGAAATGAACACTGAAGCTTTCTTT.

The chain couples TRBV5-1 to TRBJ1-3; 8 nucleotides match TRBD1. The V gene end was trimmed by 5 bases and the J gene end by 0 bases; junction bases not matched to a gene: 4. CDR1 is SGHRS, CDR2 YFSETQ, per germline. The CDR3 consists of 15 residues. CDR3 loop: CASRGTGISGNTIYF. In DNA form, the CDR3 reads TGCGCCAGCAGGGGGACAGGAATCTCTGGAAACACCATATATTTT.

V is TRBV2 and J is TRBJ2-5; possible D gene TRBD1, 5 bases. The CDR3 length is 12 residues. Looked up from germline, CDR1 is SNHLY and CDR2 is FYNNEI. V dropped 8 bases and J dropped 2 bases, with 9 bases sitting between them. Written as DNA, the CDR3 is TGTGCCAGCGCGACAGTTCAAGAGACCCAGTACTTC. Translating it yields CASATVQETQYF.

The CDR3 sequence: CASRSGGAGTSGYTF. In nucleotides, the CDR3 is TGTGCCAGCAGGAGTGGGGGCGCGGGGACGTCTGGCTACACCTTC. The J gene is TRBJ1-2, the V gene TRBV6-1; D perhaps matches TRBD1 (6 bases). This CDR3 is built from 15 residues. Germline CDR1 and CDR2: MNHNS and SASEGT. Between the trimmed V and J ends, which lost 6 bases and 7 bases, there was a span of 21 bases.

This clonotype came up many times. This chain connects TRBV5-1 to TRBJ1-2, with 7 bases that match TRBD1. The CDR3 totals 14 residues. V was clipped by 1 base and J by 4 bases; unmatched bases: 4. The germline CDR1 and CDR2 sequences are SGHRS and YFSETQ. The CDR3 is CASSLSQGGYGYTF. The CDR3 coding sequence is TGCGCCAGCAGCTTGTCTCAGGGGGGCTATGGCTACACCTTC. Complete variable domain (other parts from reference TRBV5-1 and TRBJ1-2): KAGVTQTPRYLIKTRGQQVTLSCSPISGHRSVSWYQQTPGQGLQFLFEYFSETQRNKGNFPGRFSGRQFSNSRSEMNVSTLELGDSALYLCASSLSQGGYGYTFGSGTRLTVV.

For this clonotype: Given the absence of the conserved phenylalanine or tryptophan at the CDR3 end, a read error is likely. The J gene is TRBJ2-6, the V gene TRBV11-1; no reliable D call. From germline, CDR1 is SGHAT and CDR2 FQDESV (reference sequence). The CDR3 length is 15 residues. Between the trimmed V and J ends, which lost 3 bases and 0 bases, there was a span of 6 bases. The CDR3 sequence: CASSFGYSGANVLTL. CDR3 coding DNA: TGTGCCAGCAGCTTTGGGTACTCTGGGGCCAACGTCCTGACTTTG.

This clonotype showed up many times. CDR3 sequence reads: CASSYSLAGGQQYF. The CDR3, as DNA: TGTGCCAGCAGTTACTCACTAGCGGGGGGCCAGCAGTACTTC. The chain is built from TRBV6-5 and TRBJ2-7; 12 bases are a match to TRBD2. V lost 0 bases to trimming and J lost 8 bases; unmatched junction nucleotides: 2. The CDR3 is 14 amino acids. Per germline, CDR1 MNHEY and CDR2 SVGAGI.